Shown below are 25 T cell receptor beta chains from a single sample sequenced in a study of response to subunit inactivated influenza vaccine. TCRdb reanalysed the RT-PCR reads using MiXCR and keeps one entry per CDR3 protein. Altogether hundreds of thousands of distinct CDR3 sequences are present, less than 15% being singletons, with the ten largest covering 7.6%. Sequencing used PBMCs from blood, obtained roughly 15 days before vaccination. Receptor source: a man over 45 who received an inactivated influenza vaccine.

This clonotype was counted only a few times. The chain employs TRBV4-3 and TRBJ2-7; maybe TRBD2 (5 bases). The length of the CDR3 is 15 residues. Trimming stripped 0 bases from V and 5 bases from J, with 14 bases between. Looked up from germline, CDR1 is LGHNA and CDR2 is YSLEER. CDR3 DNA: TGCGCCAGCAGCCAAGATAGAGGGTCGGTCAACGAGCAGTACTTC. Translating gives CASSQDRGSVNEQYF.

This clonotype was seen at least ten times. The rearrangement uses TRBV2 and TRBJ2-7, with D tentatively TRBD1 or TRBD2 (6 bases each). Trimming removed 6 bases from V and 4 bases from J, with 19 bases in between. Germline loops: CDR1 SNHLY, CDR2 FYNNEI. The CDR3 runs to 15 residues. In DNA, the CDR3 is TGTGCCAGCAGCAACCCCGGGGGCAGGGAGTACGAGCAGTACTTC. Encoded protein: CASSNPGGREYEQYF.

V is TRBV5-6 and J is TRBJ2-1; 8 nucleotides agree with TRBD1. V dropped 4 bases and J dropped 0; count of bases not matched to a gene: 6. The CDR3 length is 16 residues. Per germline, CDR1 SGHDT and CDR2 YYEEEE. The CDR3 coding sequence is TGTGCCAGCAGCACCATTACAGGGGGCTCCTACAATGAGCAGTTCTTC. Protein sequence: CASSTITGGSYNEQFF.

The table lists this clonotype with a few counts. The gene calls are TRBV6-5 and TRBJ1-1, with a weak D call TRBD1 (5 bases). Germline lookup yields CDR1 MNHEY and CDR2 SVGAGI. Trimming removed 0 bases from V and 1 base from J, with 9 bases in between. The CDR3 totals 15 residues. The CDR3 sequence is CASSYSLGTNTEAFF. CDR3 nucleotide sequence: TGTGCCAGCAGTTACTCGTTGGGGACGAACACTGAAGCTTTCTTT.

This chain connects TRBV5-1 to TRBJ1-5; the D is unclear. V was shortened by 1 base and J by 3 bases, with 5 bases between the two germline ends. Germline CDR1 is SGHRS and CDR2 is YFSETQ. The CDR3 is made up of 13 amino acids. The CDR3 protein is CASSLSLNQPQHF. The CDR3 bases are TGCGCCAGCAGCTTGTCCCTCAATCAGCCCCAGCATTTT.

This clonotype was picked up many times. The chain joins TRBV2 to TRBJ2-7, with a weak D call TRBD1 (5 bases). Germline V gene data show CDR1 as SNHLY and CDR2 as FYNNEI. The ends were cut back, 5 bases at V and 5 bases at J, with 16 bases in the middle. This CDR3 contains 14 residues. In DNA, the CDR3 is TGTGCCAGCAGTCTCGTGCCCAGGGCACACGAGCAGTACTTC. Translated: CASSLVPRAHEQYF. Complete variable domain (other parts from reference TRBV2 and TRBJ2-7): EPEVTQTPSHQVTQMGQEVILRCVPISNHLYFYWYRQILGQKVEFLVSFYNNEISEKSEIFDDQFSVERPDGSNFTLKIRSTKLEDSAMYFCASSLVPRAHEQYFGPGTRLTVT.

CDR3 region: CASSPRSYWDWKNNEQFF. CDR3 nucleotides: TGTGCCAGCAGCCCCCGCAGCTATTGGGACTGGAAGAACAATGAGCAGTTCTTC. V gene TRBV7-6 combines with J gene TRBJ2-1, with a possible D match to TRBD2 (6 bases). In germline, CDR1 is SGHVS, CDR2 FNYEAQ. This CDR3 contains 18 residues. V lost 5 bases and J 5 bases, leaving 25 bases between the germline ends. The whole variable domain, remainder taken from reference TRBV7-6 and TRBJ2-1, is GAGVSQSPRYKVTKRGQDVALRCDPISGHVSLYWYRQALGQGPEFLTYFNYEAQQDKSGLPNDRFSAERPEGSISTLTIQRTEQRDSAMYRCASSPRSYWDWKNNEQFFGPGTRLTVL.

The J gene is TRBJ1-4, the V gene TRBV10-1; D is unclear. This CDR3 is built from 13 residues. CDR1 and CDR2 (germline): WNHNN, SYGVQD (reference sequence). V was cut by 7 bases and J by 8 bases, with 14 bases left in between. The CDR3 DNA follows: TGCGCCAGCATCGGTACAAGACTGGAAAAACTGTTTTTT. Protein product: CASIGTRLEKLFF.

This chain links TRBV7-9 with TRBJ2-7, with D possibly being TRBD1 (6 bases). This CDR3 spans 14 amino acids. Looked up from germline, CDR1 is SEHNR and CDR2 is FQNEAQ (reference sequence). The V gene lost 5 bases and the J gene lost 7 bases, with 18 bases spanning the gap. The CDR3 coding sequence is TGTGCCAGCAGCAACCAGAGGGGGACCCGGGAGCAGTACTTC. This codes for CASSNQRGTREQYF.

In this sample, this clonotype turned up many times. This chain connects TRBV20-1 to TRBJ2-4, with 15 positions matching TRBD2. After removal of 6 bases from V and 13 bases from J, the junction contained 10 bases not matched to a gene. Per the germline V gene, CDR1 is DFQATT and CDR2 is SNEGSKA (reference sequence). This CDR3 spans 14 amino acids. The CDR3, as DNA: TGCAGTGCAACCGGGACTAGCGGGAGGACCTCACAGTACTTC. This gives the protein CSATGTSGRTSQYF.

The chain uses TRBV5-1 and TRBJ2-5; D is perhaps TRBD2 (5 bases). Germline CDR1 and CDR2: SGHRS and YFSETQ. CDR3 size: 14 residues. V lost 0 bases to trimming and J lost 9 bases, with 15 bases between them. The CDR3: CASSLEVRERAQYF. CDR3 nucleotides: TGCGCCAGCAGCTTGGAGGTCAGAGAGAGGGCCCAGTACTTC.

This clonotype was picked up a small number of times. The J gene is TRBJ1-1, the V gene TRBV2; D gene uncertain. The CDR3 consists of 15 residues. V was trimmed by 7 bases and J by 1 base, leaving 16 bases between them. The germline gives CDR1 SNHLY, CDR2 FYNNEI. The CDR3 loop is CASTIREPGNTEAFF. The DNA of the CDR3 is TGTGCCAGCACCATACGTGAGCCGGGGAACACTGAAGCTTTCTTT.

This clonotype was seen at least ten times. This chain uses TRBV3-1 with TRBJ2-1; D is tentatively TRBD1 or TRBD2 (5 bases each). V lost 4 bases and J lost 2, with 12 bases in between. CDR1 and CDR2 from the germline V gene are LGHDT and YNNKEL (reference sequence). The CDR3 runs 15 residues. CDR3 DNA sequence: TGTGCCAGCAGCCCCCGGGACCGCACCTACAATGAGCAGTTCTTC. Encoded protein: CASSPRDRTYNEQFF.

The J gene is TRBJ2-7, the V gene TRBV5-5; D remains ambiguous. The V end was cut by 3 bases, the J end by 2 bases, with 12 bases between. Germline-derived CDR1 and CDR2 are SGHKS and YYEKEE (reference sequence). The length of the CDR3 is 14 residues. The CDR3 sequence: CASSYLGQPYEQYF. The DNA for the CDR3 is TGTGCCAGCAGCTACCTCGGGCAGCCCTACGAGCAGTACTTC.

In its sample, this clonotype was seen many times. The chain carries TRBV12-3 or TRBV12-4 and TRBJ2-2; perhaps TRBD1 as D (6 bases). The CDR3 consists of 15 residues. V gave up 5 bases and J gave up 1 base, with 11 bases separating them. The CDR3 spells CASSAQGKNTGELFF. CDR3 DNA sequence: TGTGCCAGCAGTGCCCAGGGGAAGAACACCGGGGAGCTGTTTTTT.

This clonotype has just a few counts. The chain joins TRBV5-1 to TRBJ2-3; 10 bases match TRBD2. Germline V gene data show CDR1 as SGHRS and CDR2 as YFSETQ. The V segment lost 1 base and the J segment 0 bases; nucleotides outside the gene matches: 5. This CDR3 has 17 residues. CDR3 DNA: TGCGCCAGCAGCTTGCCCCTAGCGGGGGCTAGCACAGATACGCAGTATTTT. It translates to CASSLPLAGASTDTQYF.

The genes are TRBV10-3 and TRBJ1-2; 8 bases fit TRBD1. Trimming removed 5 bases from V and 1 base from J; junction bases left unmatched: 9. Germline V gene lookup returns CDR1 ENHRY and CDR2 SYGVKD. This CDR3 has 16 residues. CDR3 residues: CAISPGQENFNYGYTF. CDR3 coding DNA: TGTGCCATCAGTCCGGGACAGGAGAATTTTAACTATGGCTACACCTTC.

This clonotype came up a few times. The CDR3 DNA sequence: TGCGCCAGCAGCGATTCGGGAGAACCGTACAATGAGCAGTTCTTC. It specifies CASSDSGEPYNEQFF. The rearrangement links TRBV5-1 to TRBJ2-1; D may be TRBD2 (6 bases). Trimming cost V 4 bases and J 4 bases, with 15 bases left between them. Germline CDR1 SGHRS, CDR2 YFSETQ. The length of the CDR3 is 15 residues.

In this sample, this clonotype turned up many times. The J gene is TRBJ2-5, the V gene TRBV29-1; perhaps TRBD1 as D (6 bases). The CDR3 totals 12 residues. V was trimmed by 3 bases and J by 3 bases, leaving 8 bases between them. Germline lookup yields CDR1 SQVTM and CDR2 ANQGSEA. CDR3 coding DNA: TGCAGCGTTGAGCCAGGGGAAGAGACCCAGTACTTC. It specifies CSVEPGEETQYF.

This chain connects TRBV12-3 or TRBV12-4 to TRBJ2-7, with TRBD1 identical over 8 bases. The V gene end was trimmed by 4 bases and the J gene end by 6 bases; junction bases not matched to a gene: 11. This CDR3 region has 15 residues. The CDR3 sequence is CASSSRDRWGSEQYF. The CDR3 DNA reads as TGTGCCAGCAGTTCTCGGGACAGGTGGGGATCCGAGCAGTACTTC.

The V gene is TRBV4-3, the J gene TRBJ2-5, with D perhaps given as TRBD1 or TRBD2 (6 bases each). Germline V gene data show CDR1 as LGHNA and CDR2 as YSLEER. Trimming cost V 0 bases and J 5 bases, with 19 bases left between them. The CDR3 length is 17 residues. In DNA form, the CDR3 reads TGCGCCAGCAGCCAAGATACCGGGGGCAGGGGTGATGAGACCCAGTACTTC. Its protein is CASSQDTGGRGDETQYF.

The chain recombines TRBV28 with TRBJ1-2; D is undetermined. The germline CDR1 and CDR2 sequences are MDHEN and SYDVKM. Trimming removed 6 bases at V and 3 bases at J, with 14 bases between. CDR3 length: 14 residues. The CDR3 protein is CASRAAPVYYGYTF. The CDR3, as DNA: TGTGCCAGCAGGGCCGCCCCTGTCTACTATGGCTACACCTTC.

The table lists this clonotype with a few counts. Likely a read error: the CDR3 ends without its conserved phenylalanine or tryptophan. Because the CDR3's place on the DNA is in doubt, the DNA is left out and the CDR3 is given as listed by TCRdb. The genes are TRBV5-8 and TRBJ1-2; TRBD1 was called by the table and not checked on the DNA. The CDR3 is made up of 14 amino acids, end residues included. Germline CDR1 is SGHTS and CDR2 is YDEGEE. Here the CDR3 reads CASSLALRGPLTSL.

The rearrangement links TRBV20-1 to TRBJ2-3; D gene ambiguous. Deletions cut 3 bases from V and 2 bases from J, with 15 bases between. CDR1 is DFQATT and CDR2 is SNEGSKA in the germline V gene (reference sequence). The CDR3 consists of 15 residues. CDR3 amino acids: CSASSPIGLTDTQYF. CDR3 nucleotides: TGCAGTGCTAGTTCCCCCATAGGGCTCACAGATACGCAGTATTTT.

V gene TRBV20-1 combines with J gene TRBJ1-6; 8 nucleotides align to TRBD1. Germline V gene lookup returns CDR1 DFQATT and CDR2 SNEGSKA (reference sequence). The junction had 6 bases not matched to a gene; V was cut back by 5 bases and J by 6 bases. The CDR3 extends over 14 amino acids. CDR3 in DNA: TGCAGTGCTTCCCAGACAGGGGCTAATTCACCCCTCCACTTT. Translation: CSASQTGANSPLHF.